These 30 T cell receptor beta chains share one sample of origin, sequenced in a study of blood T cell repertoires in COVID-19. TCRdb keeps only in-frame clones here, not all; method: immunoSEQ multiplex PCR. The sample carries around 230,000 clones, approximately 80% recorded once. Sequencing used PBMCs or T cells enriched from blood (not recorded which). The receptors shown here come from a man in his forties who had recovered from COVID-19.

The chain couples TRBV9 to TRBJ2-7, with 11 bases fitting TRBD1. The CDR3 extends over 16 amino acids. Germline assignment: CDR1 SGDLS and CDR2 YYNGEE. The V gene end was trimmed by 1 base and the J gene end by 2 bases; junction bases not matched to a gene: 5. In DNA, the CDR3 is TGTGCCAGCAGCGTATTTTCGGGACAGGGGGCCTACGAGCAGTACTTC. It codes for CASSVFSGQGAYEQYF.

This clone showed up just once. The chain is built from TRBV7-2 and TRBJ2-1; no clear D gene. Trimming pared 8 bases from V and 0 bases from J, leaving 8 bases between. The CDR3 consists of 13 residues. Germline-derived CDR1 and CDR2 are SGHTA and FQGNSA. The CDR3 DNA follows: TGTGCCAGCGCGTCAGGCTCCTACAATGAGCAGTTCTTC. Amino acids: CASASGSYNEQFF.

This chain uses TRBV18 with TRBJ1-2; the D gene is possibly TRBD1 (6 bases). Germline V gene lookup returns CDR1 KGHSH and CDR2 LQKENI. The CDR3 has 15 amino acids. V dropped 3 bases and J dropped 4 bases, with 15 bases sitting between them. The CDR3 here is CASSPRQERGYGYTF. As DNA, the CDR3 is TGTGCCAGCTCACCGCGACAGGAGCGGGGCTATGGCTACACCTTC.

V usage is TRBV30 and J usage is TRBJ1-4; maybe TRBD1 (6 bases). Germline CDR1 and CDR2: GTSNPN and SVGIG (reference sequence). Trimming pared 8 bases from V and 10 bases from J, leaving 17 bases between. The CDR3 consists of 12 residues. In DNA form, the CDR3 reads TGTGCCAGGGACACCCTTAAAGGAAAACTGTTTTTT. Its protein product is CARDTLKGKLFF. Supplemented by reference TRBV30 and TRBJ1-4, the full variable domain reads SQTIHQWPATLVQPVGSPLSLECTVEGTSNPNLYWYRQAAGRGLQLLFYSVGIGQISSEVPQNLSASRPQDRQFILSSKKLLLSDSGFYLCARDTLKGKLFFGSGTQLSVL.

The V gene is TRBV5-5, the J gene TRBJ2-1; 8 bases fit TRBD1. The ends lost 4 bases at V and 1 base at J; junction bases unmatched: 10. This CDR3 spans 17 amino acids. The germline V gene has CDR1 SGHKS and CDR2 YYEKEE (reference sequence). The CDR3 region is CASSKTGAPGSYNEQFF. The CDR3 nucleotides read TGTGCCAGCAGCAAGACAGGGGCCCCCGGGTCCTACAATGAGCAGTTCTTC. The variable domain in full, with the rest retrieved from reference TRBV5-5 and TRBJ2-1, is DAGVTQSPTHLIKTRGQQVTLRCSPISGHKSVSWYQQVLGQGPQFIFQYYEKEERGRGNFPDRFSARQFPNYSSELNVNALLLGDSALYLCASSKTGAPGSYNEQFFGPGTRLTVL.

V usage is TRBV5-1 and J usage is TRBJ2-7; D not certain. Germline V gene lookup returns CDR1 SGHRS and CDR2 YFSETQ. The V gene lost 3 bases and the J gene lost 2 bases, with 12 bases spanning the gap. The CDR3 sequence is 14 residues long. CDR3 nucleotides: TGCGCCAGCAGCTCCAACATGAAAGCCTACGAGCAGTACTTC. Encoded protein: CASSSNMKAYEQYF.

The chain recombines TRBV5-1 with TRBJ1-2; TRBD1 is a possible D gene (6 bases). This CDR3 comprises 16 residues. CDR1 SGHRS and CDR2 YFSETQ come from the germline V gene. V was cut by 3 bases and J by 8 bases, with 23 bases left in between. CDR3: CASSSLLQGLFEGYTF. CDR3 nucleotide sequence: TGCGCCAGCAGCTCGTTATTACAGGGTTTGTTTGAGGGCTACACCTTC.

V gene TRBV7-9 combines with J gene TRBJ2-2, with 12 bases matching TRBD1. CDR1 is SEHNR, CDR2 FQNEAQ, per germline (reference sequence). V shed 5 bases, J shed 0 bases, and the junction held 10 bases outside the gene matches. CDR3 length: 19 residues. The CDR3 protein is CASSTRGTGGPANTGELFF. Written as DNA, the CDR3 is TGTGCCAGCAGCACACGCGGGACAGGGGGCCCTGCGAACACCGGGGAGCTGTTTTTT.

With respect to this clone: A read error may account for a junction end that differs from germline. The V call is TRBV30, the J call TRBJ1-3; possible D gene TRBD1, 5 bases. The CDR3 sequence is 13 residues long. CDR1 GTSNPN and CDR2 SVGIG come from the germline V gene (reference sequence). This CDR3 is CAWSVPRQPYVSF. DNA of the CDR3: TGTGCCTGGAGTGTACCCCGACAGCCCTATGTCTCTTTT.

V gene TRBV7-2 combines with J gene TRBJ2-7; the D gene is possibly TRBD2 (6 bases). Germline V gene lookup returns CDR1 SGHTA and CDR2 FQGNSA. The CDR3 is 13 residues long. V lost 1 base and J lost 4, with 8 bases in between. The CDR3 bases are TGTGCCAGCAGCTTAGGCGGGAAGTACGAGCAGTACTTC. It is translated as CASSLGGKYEQYF.

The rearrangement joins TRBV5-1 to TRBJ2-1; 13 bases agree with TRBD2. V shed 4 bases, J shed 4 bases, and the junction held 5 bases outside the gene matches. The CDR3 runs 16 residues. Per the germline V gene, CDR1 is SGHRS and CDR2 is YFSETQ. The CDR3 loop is CASSGGLAGDYNEQFF. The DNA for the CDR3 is TGCGCCAGCAGCGGCGGACTAGCGGGAGATTACAATGAGCAGTTCTTC.

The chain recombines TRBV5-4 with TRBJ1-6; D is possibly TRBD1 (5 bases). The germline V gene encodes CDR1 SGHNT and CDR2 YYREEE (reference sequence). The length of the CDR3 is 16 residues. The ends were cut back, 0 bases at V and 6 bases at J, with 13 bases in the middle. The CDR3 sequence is CASSLEGEARNSPLHF. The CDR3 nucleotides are TGTGCCAGCAGCTTGGAAGGGGAGGCTCGTAATTCACCCCTCCACTTT.

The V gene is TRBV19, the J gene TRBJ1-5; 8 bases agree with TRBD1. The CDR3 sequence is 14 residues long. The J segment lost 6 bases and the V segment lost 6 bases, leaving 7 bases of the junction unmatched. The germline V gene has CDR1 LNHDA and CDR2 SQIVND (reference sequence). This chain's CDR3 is CASRDREWGQPQHF. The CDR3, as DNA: TGTGCCAGTAGGGACAGGGAGTGGGGTCAGCCCCAGCATTTT.

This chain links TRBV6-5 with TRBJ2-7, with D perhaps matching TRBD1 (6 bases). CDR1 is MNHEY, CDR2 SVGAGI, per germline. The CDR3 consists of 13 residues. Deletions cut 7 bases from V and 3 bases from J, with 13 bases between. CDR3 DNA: TGTGCCAGCATCAGGGGTAAGGTCTACGAGCAGTACTTC. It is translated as CASIRGKVYEQYF.

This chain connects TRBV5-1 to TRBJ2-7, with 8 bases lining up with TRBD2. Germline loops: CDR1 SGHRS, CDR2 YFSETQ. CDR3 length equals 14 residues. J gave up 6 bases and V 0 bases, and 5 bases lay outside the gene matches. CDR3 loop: CASSLAGGWSEQYF. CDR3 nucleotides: TGCGCCAGCAGCTTGGCGGGAGGGTGGTCCGAGCAGTACTTC.

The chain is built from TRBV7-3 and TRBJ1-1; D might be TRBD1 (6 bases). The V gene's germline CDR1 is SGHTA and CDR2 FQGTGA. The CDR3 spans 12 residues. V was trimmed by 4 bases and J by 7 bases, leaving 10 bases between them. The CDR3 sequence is CASSSQGGEAFF. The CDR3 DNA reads TGTGCCAGCAGCTCACAGGGTGGTGAAGCTTTCTTT.

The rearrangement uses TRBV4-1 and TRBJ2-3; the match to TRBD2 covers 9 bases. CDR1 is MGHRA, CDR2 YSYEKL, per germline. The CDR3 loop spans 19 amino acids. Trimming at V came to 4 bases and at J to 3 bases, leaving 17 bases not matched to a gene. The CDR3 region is CASSRTAGSGGRLTDTQYF. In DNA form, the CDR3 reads TGCGCCAGCAGCCGGACGGCCGGGAGCGGGGGGAGGTTAACAGATACGCAGTATTTT.

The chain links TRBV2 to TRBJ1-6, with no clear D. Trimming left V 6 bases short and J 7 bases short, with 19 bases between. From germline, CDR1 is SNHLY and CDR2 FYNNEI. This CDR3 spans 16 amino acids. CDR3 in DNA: TGTGCCAGCAGCCGTATTCAGGTTTATCGGAATTCACCCCTCCACTTT. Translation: CASSRIQVYRNSPLHF. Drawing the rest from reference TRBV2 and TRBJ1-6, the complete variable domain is EPEVTQTPSHQVTQMGQEVILRCVPISNHLYFYWYRQILGQKVEFLVSFYNNEISEKSEIFDDQFSVERPDGSNFTLKIRSTKLEDSAMYFCASSRIQVYRNSPLHFGNGTRLTVT.

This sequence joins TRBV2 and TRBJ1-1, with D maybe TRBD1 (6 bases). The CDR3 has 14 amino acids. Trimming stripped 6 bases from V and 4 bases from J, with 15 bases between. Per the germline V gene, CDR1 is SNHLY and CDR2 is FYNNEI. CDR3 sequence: CASSVAPGATEAFF. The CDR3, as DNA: TGTGCCAGCAGCGTGGCCCCAGGGGCCACTGAAGCTTTCTTT.

The CDR3 reads CASSQSGQGSTEAFF. The DNA for the CDR3 is TGTGCCAGCAGCCAATCAGGGCAGGGTAGTACTGAAGCTTTCTTT. The J gene is TRBJ1-1, the V gene TRBV3-1 (or the pseudogene TRBV3-2); a weak D match, TRBD1 (5 bases). This CDR3 is 15 amino acids long. V lost 2 bases and J 5 bases, leaving 15 bases between the germline ends. Germline V lookup: CDR1 LGHDT, CDR2 YNNKEL (reference sequence).

CDR3: CASSLGGPHGYTF. CDR3 nucleotide sequence: TGTGCCAGCAGCTTAGGGGGGCCACATGGCTACACCTTC. The chain couples TRBV7-2 to TRBJ1-2; possibly TRBD1 for D (6 bases). This CDR3 has 13 amino acids. The V gene lost 1 base and the J gene lost 6 bases, with 9 bases spanning the gap. Germline CDR1 reads SGHTA; CDR2 reads FQGNSA. Variable domain in full (rest from reference TRBV7-2 and TRBJ1-2): GAGVSQSPSNKVTEKGKDVELRCDPISGHTALYWYRQSLGQGLEFLIYFQGNSAPDKSGLPSDRFSAERTGGSVSTLTIQRTQQEDSAVYLCASSLGGPHGYTFGSGTRLTVV.

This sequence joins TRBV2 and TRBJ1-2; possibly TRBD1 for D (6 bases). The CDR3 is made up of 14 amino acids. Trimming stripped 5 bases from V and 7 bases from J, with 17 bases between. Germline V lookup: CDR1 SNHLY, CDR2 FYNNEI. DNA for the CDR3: TGTGCCAGCAGTCCGCGGACAGCCACCATTGGCTACACCTTC. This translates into CASSPRTATIGYTF.

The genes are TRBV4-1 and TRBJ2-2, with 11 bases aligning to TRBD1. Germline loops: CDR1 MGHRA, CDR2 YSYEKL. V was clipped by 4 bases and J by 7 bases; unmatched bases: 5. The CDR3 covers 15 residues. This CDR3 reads CASSLGQGAIGELFF. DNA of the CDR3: TGCGCCAGCAGCCTCGGACAGGGGGCGATCGGGGAGCTGTTTTTT.

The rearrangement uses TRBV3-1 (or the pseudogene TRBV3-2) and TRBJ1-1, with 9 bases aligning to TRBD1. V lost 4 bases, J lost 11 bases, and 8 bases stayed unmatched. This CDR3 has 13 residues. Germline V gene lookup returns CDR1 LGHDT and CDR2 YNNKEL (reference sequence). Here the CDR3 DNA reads TGTGCCAGCAGCCTCCAACAGGGGGCGCGGGCTTTCTTT. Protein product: CASSLQQGARAFF.

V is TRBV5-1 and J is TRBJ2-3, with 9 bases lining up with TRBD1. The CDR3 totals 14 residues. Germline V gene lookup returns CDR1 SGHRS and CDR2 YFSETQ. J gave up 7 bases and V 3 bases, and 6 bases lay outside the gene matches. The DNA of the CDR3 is TGCGCCAGCAGCTCAGCGGGACAGGGTTATACGCAGTATTTT. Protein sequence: CASSSAGQGYTQYF.

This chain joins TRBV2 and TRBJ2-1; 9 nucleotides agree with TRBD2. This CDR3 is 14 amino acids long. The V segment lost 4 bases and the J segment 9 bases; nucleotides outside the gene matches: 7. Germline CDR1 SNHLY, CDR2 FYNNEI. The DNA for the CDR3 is TGTGCCAGCAGTGTTAGCGGGAGAAGTAGTGAGCAGTTCTTC. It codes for CASSVSGRSSEQFF.

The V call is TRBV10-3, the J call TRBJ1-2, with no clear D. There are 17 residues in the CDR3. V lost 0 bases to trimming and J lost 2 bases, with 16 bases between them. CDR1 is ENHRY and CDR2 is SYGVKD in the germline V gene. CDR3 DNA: TGTGCCATCAGTGAGTCCAGCGGCAGCCCTCTCAACTATGGCTACACCTTC. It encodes CAISESSGSPLNYGYTF.

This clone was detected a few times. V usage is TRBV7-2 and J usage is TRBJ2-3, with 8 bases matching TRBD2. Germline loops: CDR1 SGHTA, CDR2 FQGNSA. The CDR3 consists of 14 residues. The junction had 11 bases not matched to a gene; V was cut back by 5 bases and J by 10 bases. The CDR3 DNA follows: TGTGCCAGCAGCCCCCATGGTAGCGGGAAAGCGCAGTATTTT. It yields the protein CASSPHGSGKAQYF.

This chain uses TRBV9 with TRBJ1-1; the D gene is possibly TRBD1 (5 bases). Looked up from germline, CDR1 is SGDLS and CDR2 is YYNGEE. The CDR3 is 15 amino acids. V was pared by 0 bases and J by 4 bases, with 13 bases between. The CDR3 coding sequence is TGTGCCAGCAGCGTAGGGGGCTGGTTGGGCACTGAAGCTTTCTTT. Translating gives CASSVGGWLGTEAFF. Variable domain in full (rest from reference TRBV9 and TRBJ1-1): DSGVTQTPKHLITATGQRVTLRCSPRSGDLSVYWYQQSLDQGLQFLIQYYNGEERAKGNILERFSAQQFPDLHSELNLSSLELGDSALYFCASSVGGWLGTEAFFGQGTRLTVV.

The CDR3 sequence is CASSEAQWTSGSANEQFF. CDR3 nucleotide sequence: TGTGCCAGCAGTGAAGCCCAATGGACTAGCGGGAGCGCCAATGAGCAGTTCTTC. The chain carries TRBV2 and TRBJ2-1; 13 bases fit TRBD2. The trim removed 0 bases at V and 6 bases at J, leaving 8 bases unmatched. Per germline, CDR1 SNHLY and CDR2 FYNNEI. This CDR3 is 18 amino acids long.